The subject of this entry is one T cell receptor (beta chain). Construction of the TCRbeta library involved unique molecular identifiers. TCRdb analysed the PCR reads with MiXCR anew, one entry per CDR3 protein. The top ten hold 3% to 4.5% of the sample, which has about 400,000 distinct CDR3 sequences, 20% seen once. With V trimmed by 7 bases and J by 2 bases, 8 bases remained unmatched. Germline V gene lookup returns CDR1 SGHVS and CDR2 FNYEAQ. The CDR3 covers 14 residues. The sample is drawn from a study of T-cell reconstitution after alpha-beta-depleted transplantation in children. The sequencing here drew on PBMCs from the stem cell graft donor, taken from the stem cell graft. The TCR originated in a human donor who donated a stem cell graft to a child with acute myeloid leukemia. The genes are TRBV7-6 and TRBJ2-7; 7 bases line up with TRBD1. CDR3 DNA: TGTGCCAGCACCCCTACAGGGGCCCCCTACGAGCAGTACTTC. Its translation is CASTPTGAPYEQYF.